The following is a TCR beta chain sequence with its context. In this sample, this clone turned up a few times. Its antigen is not yet known. Per-base quality was not reported, and no clone a single base away is much larger than it. This specimen comes from a study of blood T cell repertoires in COVID-19 (dated by TCRdb to 2019 to 2021). Concerning the study at large: Collaborator samples came from the United States, Italy and Spain and covered acute and convalescent phases of COVID-19. The prospective study material was composed of cDNA or gDNA derived from T cells, B-cell-depleted T cells, or PBMCs. Subjects who had been exposed to COVID-19, were actively infected with it, or had recovered from it provided the deeply sampled blood TCRbeta repertoires that made up the dataset. The repertoires were made available in a free public database intended to serve as a resource for research on the immune response to SARS-CoV-2. Samples were obtained from the ongoing ImmuneRACE study (first 160 participants) and from 1,254 subjects provided by 6 global collaborators. Sample metadata almost always included a de-identified subject ID, COVID-19 status, age in years and sex. Where HLA class I and class II types were available, the types were taken from metadata supplied by the sample provider, not from assay-based typing.

Study-level results and caveats: The quantity of clinical and demographic metadata differed by source and by participant and was supplied without curation.

In the prospective study, participants were about 18 to 95 years old, resided in about two dozen geographic areas of the United States, and were enrolled through a virtual design. In the prospective study, cohorts were assigned on the basis of participant-reported clinical history obtained from a screening survey and a study questionnaire. Recovered participants in ImmuneRACE Cohort 3 were defined as having two consecutive negative NP/OP PCR tests, clearance from a healthcare professional, or resolution of symptoms. In the prospective study, whole blood, serum and a nasopharyngeal or oropharyngeal swab were collected from each participant by mobile phlebotomists. Over a roughly 2-month period, participants in the prospective study had the option of providing additional blood draws and questionnaires. Before DNA extraction, prospective study blood samples were shipped either frozen or at room temperature.

TCRbeta CDR3 regions were amplified from genomic DNA by means of the immunoSEQ Assay, a bias-controlled multiplex PCR. On the authors' methods: Nucleated cell counts per sample were estimated from amplification of reference gene primers within the assay. Sequence reads were collapsed and filtered to measure the absolute abundance of every unique TCRbeta CDR3 rearrangement. For each sample, productive Simpson clonality was calculated by taking the square root of Simpson's diversity index across productive rearrangements. TCRdb took this table from immuneACCESS and kept in-frame rearrangements with V and J called. Such tables lack part of the clones; where checked against another copy, unresolved V genes explain under half of the gap, and the rest is unexplained. V and J calls and clone size come straight from that table; D and trimming were deduced from the DNA. This sample holds about 320,000 clones; over 80% were observed only once. Around 5% of the sample is taken by the ten largest.

The trim is 3 bases for V and 4 bases for J, with a gap of 9 bases between the germline ends. The germline V gene supplies CDR1 KGHSH and CDR2 LQKENI. Measured from the cysteine to the phenylalanine, the CDR3 is 14 residues long. Only CDR3 DNA is held: 42 bases, read in frame from base 1. This receptor was obtained from a man aged 30 to 45 who had recovered from COVID-19. The sequencing sample was made of PBMCs or T cells enriched from blood (not recorded which). The chain is encoded by TRBV18 joined to TRBJ2-2, with the D gene uncertain. The CDR3 in this case is CASSPQPSTGELFF. The sequence in DNA is TGTGCCAGCTCACCTCAACCCAGCACCGGGGAGCTGTTTTTT.